Listed below are T cell receptor beta chains from one sample, sequenced in a study of cytomegalovirus exposure and HLA in healthy donors. Data came from immunoSEQ multiplex PCR; TCRdb stores just in-frame clones and leaves some out. Seen here are some 110,000 clones, roughly four fifths observed once, and the top ten hold around 16%. Sequencing input: PBMCs. Receptors were obtained from a man aged 45 to 65 in good health and CMV-seropositive. Both conserved end residues are part of each CDR3. A D gene is named only where the DNA matches it firmly. Clone sizes are given selectively: once, few, many, or a class where the clone is expanded.

J | V | size | D | DNA | CDR3
TRBJ2-1 | TRBV15 | . | TRBD1 | TGTGCCACCAGCAGAGCCGGACAGGGGACTACGGTTCGAGCCTACAATGAGCAGTTCTTC | CATSRAGQGTTVRAYNEQFF
TRBJ1-3 | TRBV27 | . | . | TGTGCCAGCATGGAGGGGCCGTTTCTCGATGGAAACACCATATATTTT | CASMEGPFLDGNTIYF
TRBJ2-3 | TRBV18 | . | . | TGTGCCAGCTCACCCGGCCAGGCGGGGACAGATACGCAGTATTTT | CASSPGQAGTDTQYF
TRBJ2-2 | TRBV15 | . | TRBD1 | TGTGCCACCAGGGGGACAGCGAACACCGGGGAGCTGTTTTTT | CATRGTANTGELFF
TRBJ2-7 | TRBV5-5 | . | TRBD1 | TGTGCCAGCAGCCTGCACAGGGGCGAGCAGTACTTC | CASSLHRGEQYF
TRBJ2-3 | TRBV9 | . | TRBD1 | TGTGCCAGCAGCGTAGTACCAGGGGGCGCCACAGATACGCAGTATTTT | CASSVVPGGATDTQYF
TRBJ1-2 | TRBV7-9 | . | . | TGTGCCAGCAGCTTAGCGGTGACAGCTCCGGGCTACACCTTC | CASSLAVTAPGYTF
TRBJ2-7 | TRBV11-2 | . | . | TGTGCCAGCAGCTTATGGGACAACTCCTACGAGCAGTACTTC | CASSLWDNSYEQYF
TRBJ2-2 | TRBV28 | few | . | TGTGCCAGCAGTACCAGGGGCACCGGGGAGCTGTTTTTT | CASSTRGTGELFF
TRBJ2-5 | TRBV27 | . | TRBD1 | TGTGCCAGCAGTTTGTCGACAGGGTACCAAGAGACCCAGTACTTC | CASSLSTGYQETQYF
TRBJ1-6 | TRBV7-9 | . | TRBD1 | TGTGCCAGCAGCATTGACAGGGCCAATTCACCCCTCCACTTT | CASSIDRANSPLHF
TRBJ2-7 | TRBV18 | . | . | TGTGCCAGCTCACCGGGCACAGGGCTCTACGAGCAGTACTTC | CASSPGTGLYEQYF
TRBJ2-5 | TRBV5-1 | few | TRBD2 | TGCGCCAGCAGCTTGGCCCTAGCGGGAGTTCAAGAGACCCAGTACTTC | CASSLALAGVQETQYF
TRBJ2-7 | TRBV7-2 | . | TRBD1 | TGTGCCAGCAGCTTGGGGTCCGGGACAGGGGGGTACGAGCAGTACTTC | CASSLGSGTGGYEQYF
TRBJ2-1 | TRBV10-3 | . | TRBD2 | TGTGCCATCAGTGAAGGGACTAGCGGGGGGGCCATGAGGAGGAATGAGCAGTTCTTC | CAISEGTSGGAMRRNEQFF
TRBJ2-5 | TRBV28 | . | TRBD2 | TGTGCCAGCAGTCGGGGGGGGGTGGAGGAGACCCAGTACTTC | CASSRGGVEETQYF
TRBJ1-1 | TRBV28 | . | . | TGTGCCAGCAGTTTATTTGGGGGCTTCGTGGGAACGAACACTGAAGCTTTCTTT | CASSLFGGFVGTNTEAFF
TRBJ2-1 | TRBV6-4 | . | . | TGTGCCAGCAGTCCTTCGGACAGCCATGAGCAGTTCTTC | CASSPSDSHEQFF
TRBJ1-5 | TRBV7-2 | . | . | TGTGCCAGCAGCTTAGAAGGGGACAATAGCAATCAGCCCCAGCATTTT | CASSLEGDNSNQPQHF
TRBJ1-1 | TRBV5-1 | . | . | TGCGCCAGCAGCTTTGGGAGGTACCCGGGGACTGAAGCTTTCTTT | CASSFGRYPGTEAFF
TRBJ2-3 | TRBV6-1 | . | TRBD2 | TGTGCCAGCAGTGTTTCCCTTAGCGGGGGGGCTAGCACAGATACGCAGTATTTT | CASSVSLSGGASTDTQYF
TRBJ1-1 | TRBV9 | . | . | TGTGCCAGCAGCGGCCGAGATGCAGGGCGGACTGAAGCTTTCTTT | CASSGRDAGRTEAFF
TRBJ1-1 | TRBV6-5 | . | . | TGTGCCAGCATGGTGTCGGGGAACACTGAAGCTTTCTTT | CASMVSGNTEAFF
TRBJ2-3 | TRBV7-2 | . | . | TGTGCCAGCAGCTTAAACGGGATGGGCACAGATACGCAGTATTTT | CASSLNGMGTDTQYF
TRBJ2-3 | TRBV5-1 | . | TRBD2 | TGCGCCAGCAGCTTGGTAGCGGGGGTTAGCACAGATACGCAGTATTTT | CASSLVAGVSTDTQYF
TRBJ2-2 | TRBV19 | . | . | TGTGCCAGCACATTGGGAGCAGGGGCGGACACCGGGGAGCTGTTTTTT | CASTLGAGADTGELFF
TRBJ2-3 | TRBV28 | . | TRBD2 | TGTGCCAGCAGTTTCTTGATCGGGGGACTAGCGGGAGGTATGGATCGGGGCACAGATACGCAGTATTTT | CASSFLIGGLAGGMDRGTDTQYF
TRBJ2-7 | TRBV19 | . | . | TGTGCCGCGTCGCCGAGCCTATTCCCCCTCGAGCAGTACTTC | CAASPSLFPLEQYF
TRBJ2-7 | TRBV19 | . | TRBD1 | TGTGCCAGTAGTAGGGACAGGGGGCCGTACGAGCAGTACTTC | CASSRDRGPYEQYF
TRBJ2-3 | TRBV4-1 | . | TRBD2 | TGCGCCAGCAGCCAAGTTGGATCTGTAGCGGGGGGTAGCACAGATACGCAGTATTTT | CASSQVGSVAGGSTDTQYF
TRBJ2-4 | TRBV6-6 | . | . | TGTGCCAGCAGTTACCGACACACAAACATTCAGTACTTC | CASSYRHTNIQYF
TRBJ2-2 | TRBV7-9 | . | . | TGTGCCAGCAGCTCCCCGGGGTGGGGCACCGGGGAGCTGTTTTTT | CASSSPGWGTGELFF
TRBJ2-1 | TRBV7-2 | . | . | TGTGCCAGCAGCTTAAAGACGGGGTCCTACAATGAGCAGTTCTTC | CASSLKTGSYNEQFF
TRBJ2-7 | TRBV2 | . | . | TGTGCCAGCATGGGGCGCGAGCAGTACTTC | CASMGREQYF
TRBJ1-6 | TRBV7-2 | . | . | TGTGCCAGCGGGCTTGGCGGGCTCGGGTCACCCCTCCACTTT | CASGLGGLGSPLHF
TRBJ1-1 | TRBV6-5 | few | . | TGTGCCAGCAGCACCCCAGGGGTTTCAACTGAAGCTTTCTTT | CASSTPGVSTEAFF
TRBJ2-7 | TRBV6-6 | . | . | TGTGCCAGCAGTTTCCAGGGGCCTCCCTACGAGCAGTACTTC | CASSFQGPPYEQYF
TRBJ1-1 | TRBV10-3 | . | TRBD1 | TGTGCCATCAGACCGGGACAGGGAGTCGAGGAGGCTTTCTTT | CAIRPGQGVEEAFF
TRBJ1-1 | TRBV5-1 | . | . | TGCGCCAGCGCCCCGCGTCTGAACACTGAAGCTTTCTTT | CASAPRLNTEAFF
TRBJ2-1 | TRBV5-1 | . | TRBD2 | TGCGCCAGCAGCTTGCAAAGCGGGGGGATCAATGAGCAGTTCTTC | CASSLQSGGINEQFF
TRBJ1-1 | TRBV5-1 | . | . | TGCGCCAGCAGCTTGGACAGGGCGAACACTGAAGCTTTCTTT | CASSLDRANTEAFF
TRBJ1-5 | TRBV11-2 | . | . | TGTGCCAGCAGCTTAGAGTCGGTCGATACCCAGCATTTT | CASSLESVDTQHF
TRBJ1-1 | TRBV5-6 | few | . | TGTGCCAGCAGCTTGGCCAAAGAAGCTTTCTTT | CASSLAKEAFF
TRBJ2-5 | TRBV21-1 | . | . | TGTGCCAGCACCTACAGGCCCGGGAGATACCAAGAGACCCAGTACTTC | CASTYRPGRYQETQYF
TRBJ1-5 | TRBV6-5 | few | . | TGTGCCAGCAGTTACTCGATGAAAGATCCCCTACATTTT | CASSYSMKDPLHF
TRBJ1-2 | TRBV6-5 | . | . | TGTGCCAGCAGTTACAGGGCGAGGGACTATGGCTACACCTTC | CASSYRARDYGYTF
TRBJ2-5 | TRBV4-3 | few | TRBD1 | TGCGCCAGCAGCCAATTCGCCCGGGACAGGGGGGGGGCCCAGTACTTC | CASSQFARDRGGAQYF
TRBJ1-2 | TRBV5-1 | . | . | TGCGCCAGCAGCTCCGAACCATGGGAGTCTAACTATGGCTACACCTTC | CASSSEPWESNYGYTF
TRBJ2-7 | TRBV6-5 | . | TRBD1 | TGTGCCAGCACGAGGGGGGGACAGGGGGTTTACGAGCAGTACTTC | CASTRGGQGVYEQYF
TRBJ2-3 | TRBV9 | . | . | TGTGCCAGCAGCTTTGGGACTAGCACAGATACGCAGTATTTT | CASSFGTSTDTQYF
TRBJ2-5 | TRBV28 | . | TRBD2 | TGTGCCAGCAGTTTGGGAGGGGCGTCTGAGGAGACCCAGTACTTC | CASSLGGASEETQYF
TRBJ2-1 | TRBV28 | . | TRBD1 | TGTGCCAGCAGTTTATCCGGACAGGGGGGGTACAATGAGCAGTTCTTC | CASSLSGQGGYNEQFF